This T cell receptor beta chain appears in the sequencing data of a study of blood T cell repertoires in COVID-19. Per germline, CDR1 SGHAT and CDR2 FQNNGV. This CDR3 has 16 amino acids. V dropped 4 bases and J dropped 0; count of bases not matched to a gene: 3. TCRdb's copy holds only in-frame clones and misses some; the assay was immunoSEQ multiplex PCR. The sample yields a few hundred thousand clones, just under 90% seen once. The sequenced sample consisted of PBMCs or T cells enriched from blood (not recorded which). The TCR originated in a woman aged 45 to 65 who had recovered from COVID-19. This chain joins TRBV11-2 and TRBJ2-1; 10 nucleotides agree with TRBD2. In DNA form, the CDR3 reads TGTGCCAGCAGCTATGGACTAGCGGCCTCCTACAATGAGCAGTTCTTC. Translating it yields CASSYGLAASYNEQFF.